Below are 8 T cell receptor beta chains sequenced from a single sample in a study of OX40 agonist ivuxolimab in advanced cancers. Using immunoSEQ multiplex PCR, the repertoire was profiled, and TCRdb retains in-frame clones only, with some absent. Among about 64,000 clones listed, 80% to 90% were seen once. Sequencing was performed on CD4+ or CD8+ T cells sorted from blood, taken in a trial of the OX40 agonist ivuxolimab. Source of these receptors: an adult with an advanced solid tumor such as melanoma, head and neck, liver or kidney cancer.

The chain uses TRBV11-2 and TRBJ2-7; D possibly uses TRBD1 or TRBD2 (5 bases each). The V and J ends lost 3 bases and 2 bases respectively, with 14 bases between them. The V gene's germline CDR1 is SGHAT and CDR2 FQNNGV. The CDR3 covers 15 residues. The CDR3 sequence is CASSLRGGPTYEQYF. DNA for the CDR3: TGTGCCAGCAGCTTGAGGGGCGGGCCCACCTACGAGCAGTACTTC. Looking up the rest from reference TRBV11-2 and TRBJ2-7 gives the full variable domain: EAGVAQSPRYKIIEKRQSVAFWCNPISGHATLYWYQQILGQGPKLLIQFQNNGVVDDSQLPKDRFSAERLKGVDSTLKIQPAKLEDSAVYLCASSLRGGPTYEQYFGPGTRLTVT.

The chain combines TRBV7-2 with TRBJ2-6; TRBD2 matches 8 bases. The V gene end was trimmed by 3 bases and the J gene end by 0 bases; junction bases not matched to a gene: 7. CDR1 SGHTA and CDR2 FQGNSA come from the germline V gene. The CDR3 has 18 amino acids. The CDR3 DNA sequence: TGTGCCAGCAGCTTGGCGGCGGGGGGTGACTCTGGGGCCAACGTCCTGACTTTC. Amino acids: CASSLAAGGDSGANVLTF.

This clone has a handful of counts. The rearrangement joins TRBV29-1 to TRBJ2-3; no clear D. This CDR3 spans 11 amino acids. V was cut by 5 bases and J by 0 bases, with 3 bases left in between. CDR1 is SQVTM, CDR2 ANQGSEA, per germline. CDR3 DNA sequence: TGCAGCGTTCGCAGCACAGATACGCAGTATTTT. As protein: CSVRSTDTQYF.

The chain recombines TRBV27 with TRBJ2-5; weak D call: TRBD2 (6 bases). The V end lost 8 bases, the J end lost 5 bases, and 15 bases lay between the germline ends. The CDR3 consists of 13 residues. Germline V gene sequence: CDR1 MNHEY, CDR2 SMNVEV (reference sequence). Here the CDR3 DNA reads TGTGCCAGCTCGGGGACTCTGGGGGAGACCCAGTACTTC. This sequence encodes CASSGTLGETQYF.

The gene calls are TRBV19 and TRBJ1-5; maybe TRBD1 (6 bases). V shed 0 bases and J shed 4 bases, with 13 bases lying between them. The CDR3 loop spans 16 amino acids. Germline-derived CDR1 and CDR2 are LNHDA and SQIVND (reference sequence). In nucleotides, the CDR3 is TGTGCCAGTAGTATAGACGGGGGGCTGAGGAATCAGCCCCAGCATTTT. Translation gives CASSIDGGLRNQPQHF.

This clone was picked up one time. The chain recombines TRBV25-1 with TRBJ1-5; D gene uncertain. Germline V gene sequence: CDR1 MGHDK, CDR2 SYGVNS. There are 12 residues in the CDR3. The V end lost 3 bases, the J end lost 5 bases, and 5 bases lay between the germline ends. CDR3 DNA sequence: TGTGCCAGCAGTGACAGCTATCAGCCCCAGCATTTT. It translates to CASSDSYQPQHF.

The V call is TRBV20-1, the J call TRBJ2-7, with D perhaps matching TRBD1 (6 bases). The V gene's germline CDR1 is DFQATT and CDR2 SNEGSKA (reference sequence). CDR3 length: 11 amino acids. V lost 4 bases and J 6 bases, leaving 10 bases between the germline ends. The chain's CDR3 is CSAKQGTEQYF. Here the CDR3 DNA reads TGCAGTGCTAAACAGGGAACCGAGCAGTACTTC.

The CDR3 is CASRKNRAFADTQYF. The CDR3, as DNA: TGTGCCAGCAGAAAGAACAGGGCGTTCGCAGATACGCAGTATTTT. The rearrangement joins TRBV27 to TRBJ2-3, with D perhaps TRBD1 (6 bases). Trimming left V 6 bases short and J 4 bases short, with 17 bases between. This CDR3 is built from 15 residues. Per the germline V gene, CDR1 is MNHEY and CDR2 is SMNVEV (reference sequence).